One sample yielded the 28 T cell receptor beta chains listed below, sequenced in a study of vaccination and CD4 T cells after COVID-19. Treatment noted: roughly nine-day PBMC culture with coronavirus spike peptide pools or control peptides (ViraFEST assay). Researchers used the Oncomine TCR Beta short-read assay to sequence DNA from cultured CD4+ T cells. MiXCR, applied by TCRdb to the PCR reads, yields one record per CDR3 protein. The profile shows 14,000 to 15,000 distinct CDR3 sequences, 53% of them singletons. Their target antigens are unknown. The sample consisted of CD4+ T cells from blood, cultured in vitro, taken before SARS-CoV-2 vaccination. These receptors originate from a human donor who had recovered from COVID-19.

The gene calls are TRBV6-2 or TRBV6-3 and TRBJ1-5, with D perhaps TRBD1 (6 bases). Per the germline V gene, CDR1 is MNHEY and CDR2 is SVGEGT. Trimming shortened V by 4 bases and J by 2 bases, and 12 bases separated the two germline ends. CDR3 size: 15 residues. The CDR3, as DNA: TGTGCCAGCAGTTTGACAGGTTCGGGCAATCAGCCCCAGCATTTT. This codes for CASSLTGSGNQPQHF.

The CDR3 bases are TGTGCCAGCAGCCAGACTAGCGGGAGGGCCATCGGGGAGCTGTTTTTT. Protein product: CASSQTSGRAIGELFF. The chain joins TRBV9 to TRBJ2-2; 14 bases map to TRBD2. From germline, CDR1 is SGDLS and CDR2 YYNGEE. The ends lost 4 bases at V and 7 bases at J; junction bases unmatched: 6. The CDR3 covers 16 residues.

This chain joins TRBV6-4 and TRBJ1-2; D call uncertain. The CDR3 sequence is 14 residues long. CDR1 MRHNA and CDR2 SNTAGT come from the germline V gene. Between the trimmed V and J ends, which lost 2 bases and 8 bases, there was a span of 15 bases. The CDR3 nucleotides read TGTGCCAGCAGTGACGGGTCCACCACGGAAGGCTACACCTTC. Its protein product is CASSDGSTTEGYTF.

The V and J genes are TRBV30 and TRBJ1-1; D not resolved. CDR3 length equals 10 residues. Per germline, CDR1 GTSNPN and CDR2 SVGIG (reference sequence). Deletions cut 3 bases from V and 5 bases from J, with 4 bases between. This chain's CDR3 is CAWSETEAFF. The DNA for the CDR3 is TGTGCCTGGAGCGAGACTGAAGCTTTCTTT.

The chain is built from TRBV20-1 and TRBJ2-5, with a weak D call TRBD1 (5 bases). The CDR3 is made up of 13 amino acids. Germline lookup yields CDR1 DFQATT and CDR2 SNEGSKA (reference sequence). Between the trimmed V and J ends, which lost 6 bases and 0 bases, there was a span of 11 bases. The CDR3 loop reads CSARPGYQETQYF. In DNA form, the CDR3 reads TGCAGTGCCCGTCCAGGGTACCAAGAGACCCAGTACTTC.

The gene calls are TRBV6-5 and TRBJ1-6, with D unresolved. The length of the CDR3 is 15 residues. The ends were cut back, 2 bases at V and 7 bases at J, with 12 bases in the middle. Per germline, CDR1 MNHEY and CDR2 SVGAGI. In DNA form, the CDR3 reads TGTGCCAGCAGTTACGTGCCAGATATCAATTCACCCCTCCACTTT. As protein: CASSYVPDINSPLHF.

The chain couples TRBV12-3 or TRBV12-4 to TRBJ2-7; D is uncertain. V lost 2 bases and J 0 bases, leaving 11 bases between the germline ends. The CDR3 extends over 15 amino acids. CDR3 sequence reads: CASSLSRPGSYEQYF. The CDR3 bases are TGTGCCAGCAGTTTATCCCGACCGGGCTCCTACGAGCAGTACTTC.

The V call is TRBV10-2, the J call TRBJ1-6, with 10 bases aligning to TRBD1. Unmatched junction bases numbered 7, after V lost 10 bases and J lost 7 bases. The CDR3 is made up of 14 amino acids. CDR1 WSHSY and CDR2 SAAADI come from the germline V gene. DNA of the CDR3: TGCGCCACCAACGACAGGGGGCGGAATTCACCCCTCCACTTT. Its translation: CATNDRGRNSPLHF.

The V call is TRBV6-2 or TRBV6-3, the J call TRBJ2-5; the match to TRBD2 covers 14 bases. J gave up 5 bases and V 6 bases, and 11 bases lay outside the gene matches. Germline assignment: CDR1 MNHEY and CDR2 SVGEGT. This CDR3 spans 17 amino acids. The CDR3 sequence is CASSPNLGLAGGETQYF. The CDR3 nucleotides read TGTGCCAGCAGCCCAAATCTCGGACTAGCGGGGGGTGAGACCCAGTACTTC.

The V gene is TRBV27, the J gene TRBJ2-6; possibly TRBD1 for D (6 bases). Per germline, CDR1 MNHEY and CDR2 SMNVEV (reference sequence). CDR3 size: 15 residues. V was cut by 5 bases and J by 1 base, with 9 bases left in between. The CDR3 is CASSTTGSGANVLTF. In nucleotides, the CDR3 is TGTGCCAGCAGTACAACAGGGTCTGGGGCCAACGTCCTGACTTTC.

V gene TRBV6-1 combines with J gene TRBJ1-1; TRBD1 is a possible D gene (5 bases). CDR3 length equals 15 residues. Trimming stripped 6 bases from V and 4 bases from J, with 18 bases between. Germline CDR1 is MNHNS and CDR2 is SASEGT. The CDR3, as DNA: TGTGCCAGCAGGCGTCGATGGGGGGAGTCCACTGAAGCTTTCTTT. This translates into CASRRRWGESTEAFF.

V is TRBV20-1 and J is TRBJ1-4, with TRBD1 matching over 7 bases. The CDR3 sequence is 12 residues long. The ends lost 3 bases at V and 13 bases at J; junction bases unmatched: 8. Germline CDR1 DFQATT, CDR2 SNEGSKA (reference sequence). CDR3 bases: TGCAGTGCTAGGGATCCACAGGGGTTACTGTTTTTT. Translation: CSARDPQGLLFF.

This clonotype turned up a few times. This sequence joins TRBV27 and TRBJ1-1; 7 positions agree with TRBD1. In germline, CDR1 is MNHEY, CDR2 SMNVEV (reference sequence). The J segment lost 0 bases and the V segment lost 0 bases, leaving 1 base of the junction unmatched. The CDR3 loop spans 15 amino acids. The CDR3 sequence: CASSLSGQLNTEAFF. The CDR3 DNA sequence: TGTGCCAGCAGTTTATCGGGACAGCTGAACACTGAAGCTTTCTTT.

The genes are TRBV2 and TRBJ2-5, with TRBD2 matching 10 bases. V lost 5 bases to trimming and J lost 1 base; unmatched junction nucleotides: 4. Germline V gene sequence: CDR1 SNHLY, CDR2 FYNNEI. The CDR3 runs to 15 residues. CDR3 bases: TGTGCCAGCAGTTCCCGGACTAGCGGCCAAGAGACCCAGTACTTC. Translation: CASSSRTSGQETQYF.

The V gene is TRBV7-2, the J gene TRBJ2-2; 13 bases match TRBD2. CDR1 and CDR2 (germline): SGHTA, FQGNSA. With V trimmed by 5 bases and J by 3 bases, 3 bases remained unmatched. This CDR3 is built from 16 residues. CDR3 in amino acids: CASSTSGGAYTGELFF. For the CDR3, the DNA is TGTGCCAGCAGCACTAGCGGGGGGGCCTACACCGGGGAGCTGTTTTTT.

V usage is TRBV20-1 and J usage is TRBJ2-5, with TRBD2 matching 11 bases. The junction had 5 bases not matched to a gene; V was cut back by 0 bases and J by 5 bases. This CDR3 has 15 amino acids. CDR1 is DFQATT and CDR2 is SNEGSKA in the germline V gene (reference sequence). The CDR3 region is CSARDRGTSGETQYF. The CDR3 nucleotides read TGCAGTGCTAGAGATAGGGGGACTAGCGGCGAGACCCAGTACTTC.

The gene calls are TRBV28 and TRBJ1-1; D is possibly TRBD1 (5 bases). The CDR3 consists of 14 residues. Germline V lookup: CDR1 MDHEN, CDR2 SYDVKM. Deletions cut 5 bases from V and 1 base from J, with 11 bases between. CDR3 coding DNA: TGTGCCAGCAGTCTTACTGGGGGGAACACTGAAGCTTTCTTT. The encoded protein is CASSLTGGNTEAFF.

This clonotype appeared a few times. This chain links TRBV20-1 with TRBJ1-5, with a weak D call TRBD1 (5 bases). From germline, CDR1 is DFQATT and CDR2 SNEGSKA (reference sequence). The CDR3 is made up of 17 amino acids. V shed 0 bases and J shed 1 base, with 16 bases lying between them. Here the CDR3 reads CSARDWRDPGSNQPQHF. CDR3 nucleotides: TGCAGTGCTAGAGATTGGAGGGACCCGGGAAGCAATCAGCCCCAGCATTTT.

V and J are TRBV7-9 and TRBJ2-2; D may be TRBD2 (6 bases). The V and J ends lost 2 bases and 4 bases respectively, with 17 bases between them. Germline V CDR1 and CDR2: SEHNR, FQNEAQ (reference sequence). The CDR3 covers 17 residues. The CDR3 bases are TGTGCCAGCAGCTTAAATTCCGCGGGAAGAGGCACCGGGGAGCTGTTTTTT. This codes for CASSLNSAGRGTGELFF.

In this sample, this clonotype turned up once. The chain employs TRBV12-3 or TRBV12-4 and TRBJ2-1; 11 nucleotides agree with TRBD2. CDR3 length: 14 residues. V was clipped by 5 bases and J by 7 bases; unmatched bases: 4. The DNA of the CDR3 is TGTGCCAGCAGTAGGACTAGCGGGCGGAATGAGCAGTTCTTC. Amino acid sequence: CASSRTSGRNEQFF.

The chain links TRBV10-1 to TRBJ2-3, with TRBD1 matching over 8 bases. Germline trimming cut 3 bases from V and 6 bases from J; bases unmatched to any gene: 2. Germline V gives CDR1 WNHNN, CDR2 SYGVQD (reference sequence). The CDR3 has 13 residues. CDR3 residues: CASSDQGADTQYF. The DNA of the CDR3 is TGCGCCAGCAGTGACCAGGGGGCGGATACGCAGTATTTT.

This clonotype was seen a handful of times. The chain employs TRBV15 and TRBJ2-5; D is unclear. V gave up 0 bases and J gave up 5 bases, with 16 bases separating them. This CDR3 is 16 amino acids long. The germline gives CDR1 LNHNV, CDR2 YYDKDF (reference sequence). Here the CDR3 reads CATSRDRSAGSETQYF. CDR3 in DNA: TGTGCCACCAGCAGAGATCGGAGTGCCGGGTCGGAGACCCAGTACTTC.

This chain uses TRBV6-2 or TRBV6-3 with TRBJ1-1, with 7 bases identical to TRBD1. Germline V gives CDR1 MNHEY, CDR2 SVGEGT. The length of the CDR3 is 16 residues. Unmatched junction bases numbered 9, after V lost 2 bases and J lost 3 bases. The CDR3 DNA is TGTGCCAGCAGTTACAGGGCAGGGGGATTGGACACTGAAGCTTTCTTT. Translating gives CASSYRAGGLDTEAFF.

The rearrangement joins TRBV27 to TRBJ2-2; TRBD2 might be the D (7 bases). The V end was cut by 0 bases, the J end by 4 bases, with 12 bases between. Germline CDR1 is MNHEY and CDR2 is SMNVEV (reference sequence). There are 16 residues in the CDR3. This CDR3 is CASSLSGGGLTGELFF. The DNA for the CDR3 is TGTGCCAGCAGTTTATCAGGCGGGGGCCTCACCGGGGAGCTGTTTTTT.

The CDR3 sequence is CASSLERVANEQFF. DNA of the CDR3: TGTGCCAGCAGCTTAGAGAGGGTCGCCAATGAGCAGTTCTTC. The chain uses TRBV11-2 and TRBJ2-1, with TRBD2 as a possible D gene (5 bases). V shed 0 bases and J shed 6 bases, with 9 bases lying between them. CDR1 and CDR2 from the germline V gene are SGHAT and FQNNGV. The CDR3 runs to 14 residues.

There are a few counts of this clonotype. The chain has TRBV7-2 and TRBJ2-7; D assignment may be TRBD1 or TRBD2 (6 bases each). Germline CDR1 reads SGHTA; CDR2 reads FQGNSA. The CDR3 is made up of 16 amino acids. The V and J ends lost 5 bases and 0 bases respectively, with 17 bases between them. CDR3 loop: CASSLEGTRSSYEQYF. The CDR3 DNA sequence: TGTGCCAGCAGCCTGGAGGGGACACGATCCTCCTACGAGCAGTACTTC.

The chain carries TRBV6-1 and TRBJ1-6; D is unresolved. The CDR3 totals 16 residues. Germline V gives CDR1 MNHNS, CDR2 SASEGT. V lost 5 bases and J 6 bases, leaving 17 bases between the germline ends. CDR3 loop: CASSLPRAGSNSPLHF. CDR3 DNA sequence: TGTGCCAGCAGTCTCCCCCGGGCCGGGAGTAATTCACCCCTCCACTTT.

CDR3 amino acids: CASSQRGHGYTF. The CDR3 DNA is TGTGCCAGCAGCCAAAGGGGGCATGGCTACACCTTC. V and J are TRBV3-1 and TRBJ1-2; 7 bases map to TRBD1. The CDR3 covers 12 residues. V dropped 2 bases and J dropped 6; count of bases not matched to a gene: 0. CDR1 is LGHDT, CDR2 YNNKEL, per germline (reference sequence).